This is a list of T cell receptor beta chains from one sample in a study of lymphopenia after photon versus proton radiotherapy. The data were produced by immunoSEQ multiplex PCR, yet TCRdb's version contains in-frame clones alone and is incomplete. The data show fewer than 65,000 clones, approximately 83% seen once. The specimen was peripheral blood, collected from a patient treated with photon-based radiotherapy. Every receptor here comes from a man aged 40-49 years with gastric cancer. The CDR3 runs from the conserved cysteine through the conserved F or W. Fields, in order: D gene, V gene, clone size, J gene, CDR3 DNA, CDR3 protein. A D gene is named only where the DNA matches it firmly. Expanded clones get a size class; other rows say once, few or many, or leave the size out.

NA	TRBV6-1	NA	TRBJ1-1	TGTGCCAGCAGTGAAAGAGGGGCCTATGAAGCTTTCTTT	CASSERGAYEAFF
NA	TRBV11-3	NA	TRBJ1-3	TGTGCCAGCGCTAAGGACGGCAACTCTGGAAACACCATATATTTT	CASAKDGNSGNTIYF
NA	TRBV19	NA	TRBJ2-2	TGTGCCAGTAGTATTGGGGTTGAGACCGGGGAGCTGTTTTTT	CASSIGVETGELFF
TRBD2	TRBV2	NA	TRBJ2-4	TGTGCCAGCAGTGCCATTGCGGGGGGAAGGGACATTCAGTACTTC	CASSAIAGGRDIQYF
NA	TRBV2	NA	TRBJ1-3	TGTGCCAGCCGGGAATTGCTATCCGGAAACACCATATATTTT	CASRELLSGNTIYF
TRBD2	TRBV19	NA	TRBJ2-2	TGTGCCAGTAGTACAAGCGGGGGGGCCGGGGAGCTGTTTTTT	CASSTSGGAGELFF
TRBD2	TRBV7-2	NA	TRBJ2-5	TGTGCCAGCAGCTCTAGCGGGGGGGGGCAAGAGACCCAGTACTTC	CASSSSGGGQETQYF
TRBD2	TRBV7-3	NA	TRBJ2-2	TGTGCCAGCAGCTCGTCTGCGGGGGACACCGGGGAGCTGTTTTTT	CASSSSAGDTGELFF
NA	TRBV29-1	NA	TRBJ2-6	TGCAGCGTTCCAGCTGGGGCCAACGTCCTGACTTTC	CSVPAGANVLTF
TRBD1	TRBV6-5	NA	TRBJ2-7	TGTGCCAGCAGCCCGGACAGGGTACCCACCTACGAGCAGTACTTC	CASSPDRVPTYEQYF
NA	TRBV7-3	NA	TRBJ2-1	TGTGCCAGCAGCTTCGGCCCGGGGGATGAGCAGTTCTTC	CASSFGPGDEQFF
TRBD1	TRBV19	NA	TRBJ1-4	TGTGCCAGTAGCTTCGGACAGGGGAATGAAAAACTGTTTTTT	CASSFGQGNEKLFF
NA	TRBV29-1	NA	TRBJ2-7	TGCAGCGGGGGGGGCCCCTCCTACGAGCAGTACTTC	CSGGGPSYEQYF
TRBD1	TRBV7-3	NA	TRBJ1-2	TGTGCCAGCAGCTTATCCTTAGGGGACAGGGCTTTC	CASSLSLGDRAF
NA	TRBV9	NA	TRBJ1-2	TGTGCCAGCAGCCCCGCGGGGGGGGCTAACTATGGCTACACCTTC	CASSPAGGANYGYTF
NA	TRBV7-3	few	TRBJ2-7	TGTGCCAGCAGCTTAGATGGGGGCCCTCTCTACGAGCAGTACTTC	CASSLDGGPLYEQYF
NA	TRBV7-9	NA	TRBJ1-5	TGTGCCAGCAGCTTAGAGGGACGACCCCAGCATTTT	CASSLEGRPQHF
NA	TRBV2	NA	TRBJ1-5	TGTGCCAGCAGTGATCCCCAGAGCAATCAGCCCCAGCATTTT	CASSDPQSNQPQHF
NA	TRBV6-1	NA	TRBJ1-5	TGTGCCAGCAGTGAACAGGCAGTCAATCAGCCCCAGCATTTT	CASSEQAVNQPQHF
NA	TRBV5-5	NA	TRBJ1-1	TGTGCCAGCAGCTTTGGGGGGAACACTGAAGCTTTCTTT	CASSFGGNTEAFF
NA	TRBV5-4	NA	TRBJ1-3	TGTGCCAGCAGCCCGCTCCGCTCTGGAAACACCATATATTTT	CASSPLRSGNTIYF
TRBD1	TRBV7-9	NA	TRBJ2-7	TGTGCCAGCAGCTTAGGGGGACAGGGGAGGACCGAGCAGTACTTC	CASSLGGQGRTEQYF
NA	TRBV4-1	NA	TRBJ1-1	TGCGCCAGCAGCCAAGCAGGAGGGGCCTTAAAAGCTTTCTTT	CASSQAGGALKAFF
NA	TRBV18	NA	TRBJ2-4	TGTGCCAGCTCACCGAGCGGCCAGGGCCAAAACATTCAGTACTTC	CASSPSGQGQNIQYF
NA	TRBV5-6	NA	TRBJ1-1	TGTGCCAGCAGCTTGGGAAGGAAGTTGAACACTGAAGCTTTCTTT	CASSLGRKLNTEAFF
NA	TRBV19	NA	TRBJ1-1	TGTGCCACGGCCATTGGGGGGGACACTGAAGCTTTCTTT	CATAIGGDTEAFF
TRBD2	TRBV30	NA	TRBJ2-1	TGTGCCTGGGATATAGCGGGGGGGAGAGATGAGCAGTTCTTC	CAWDIAGGRDEQFF
TRBD2	TRBV2	NA	TRBJ2-7	TGTGCCAGCAGTGAAAGACTAGCGGGACGTCACGAGCAGTACTTC	CASSERLAGRHEQYF
NA	TRBV18	NA	TRBJ1-1	TGTGCCAGCTCACCGGGGACGAACACTGAAGCTTTCTTT	CASSPGTNTEAFF
NA	TRBV18	NA	TRBJ1-3	TGTGCCAGCTCACCAGGGACAAGTGGAAACACCATATATTTT	CASSPGTSGNTIYF
TRBD1	TRBV19	NA	TRBJ1-1	TGTGCCAGTCTGACAGGGAAAAAAAACACTGAAGCTTTCTTT	CASLTGKKNTEAFF
TRBD1	TRBV10-3	NA	TRBJ2-7	TGTGCCATCAGCGGGACTGGGACAGGGAACTCCTACGAGCAGTACTTC	CAISGTGTGNSYEQYF
NA	TRBV10-3	NA	TRBJ1-5	TGTGCCATCAAAGGCAGAATCGGTCAGCCCCAGCATTTT	CAIKGRIGQPQHF
NA	TRBV19	NA	TRBJ2-5	TGTGCCAGTAGGAGGGACCCGGGAGCAGGCCAGTACTTC	CASRRDPGAGQYF
NA	TRBV7-2	NA	TRBJ2-1	TGTGCCAGCAGCTTAGACAGCGGTGAGCAGTTCTTC	CASSLDSGEQFF
NA	TRBV7-3	NA	TRBJ2-1	TGTGCCAGCAGCCCAGGGTTTGGTGAGCAGTTCTTC	CASSPGFGEQFF
NA	TRBV7-3	NA	TRBJ2-7	TGTGCCAGCAGCTTAGGGGCGGACACCTTCTACGAGCAGTACTTC	CASSLGADTFYEQYF
NA	TRBV2	NA	TRBJ2-3	TGTGCCAGCTCGCCAGGGGCGAGTACAGATACGCAGTATTTT	CASSPGASTDTQYF
NA	TRBV2	NA	TRBJ2-3	TGTGCCAGCCGGAACAGGGTGAGCACAGATACGCAGTATTTT	CASRNRVSTDTQYF
NA	TRBV10-3	NA	TRBJ1-4	TGTGCCATCAGGAGCGGGGCCGTTAATGAAAAACTGTTTTTT	CAIRSGAVNEKLFF
NA	TRBV6-1	few	TRBJ2-5	TGTGCCAGCAGTGAAAGGGGAGAAGAGACCCAGTACTTC	CASSERGEETQYF
TRBD2	TRBV9	NA	TRBJ2-3	TGTGCCAGCAGCGCACAACTAGCGGGGGCAGATACGCAGTATTTT	CASSAQLAGADTQYF
TRBD1	TRBV6-5	NA	TRBJ1-2	TGTGCCAGCAGTTACTTGGGACAGCAAGGCTACACCTTC	CASSYLGQQGYTF
NA	TRBV27	NA	TRBJ2-2	TGTGCCAGCAGCCCATTGGCCGGGACGGCGAACACCGGGGAGCTGTTTTTT	CASSPLAGTANTGELFF
TRBD1	TRBV5-4	NA	TRBJ2-1	TGTGCCAGCAGCCCGAGAGGGACAGGGAACTATGAGCAGTTCTTC	CASSPRGTGNYEQFF
NA	TRBV2	NA	TRBJ1-2	TGTGCCAGCAGTGCACAGGGAAGGGCGGATGGCTACACCTTC	CASSAQGRADGYTF
NA	TRBV10-2	NA	TRBJ1-2	TGCGCCAGCAGCATACAGGGTATGAACGGCTACACCTTC	CASSIQGMNGYTF
NA	TRBV10-3	NA	TRBJ1-3	TGTGCCACAGCCGACAGGACCTCTGGAAACACCATATATTTT	CATADRTSGNTIYF
NA	TRBV18	NA	TRBJ1-1	TGTGCCAGCTCACCTCCGGGGAACACTGAAGCTTTCTTT	CASSPPGNTEAFF
NA	TRBV10-1	NA	TRBJ1-5	TGCGCCAGCAGTGGATTGGCCAGCAATCAGCCCCAGCATTTT	CASSGLASNQPQHF
TRBD1	TRBV6-5	NA	TRBJ2-7	TGTGCCAGCAGGTCAGGGACAGGGGGCTTCTACGAGCAGTACTTC	CASRSGTGGFYEQYF
NA	TRBV4-3	NA	TRBJ2-1	TGCGCCAGCAGCCACCTCGGGACGGGGAAGTACAATGAGCAGTTCTTC	CASSHLGTGKYNEQFF
NA	TRBV5-1	NA	TRBJ1-6	TGCGCCAGCACTGAGGACTGGAGCTCCTATAATTCACCCCTCCACTTT	CASTEDWSSYNSPLHF
TRBD2	TRBV5-1	NA	TRBJ2-5	TGCGCCAGCAGCCCGCGGGGGATTGGGGAGACCCAGTACTTC	CASSPRGIGETQYF
NA	TRBV7-2	NA	TRBJ1-2	TGTGCCAGCAGCTTAGCTGGAAACTATGGCTACACCTTC	CASSLAGNYGYTF
NA	TRBV27	NA	TRBJ2-7	TGTGCCAGCAGTTTATCGGACACTCAAAACGAGCAGTACTTC	CASSLSDTQNEQYF
NA	TRBV5-4	NA	TRBJ1-3	TGTGCCAGCAGTACTATTTCTGGAAACACCATATATTTT	CASSTISGNTIYF
TRBD2	TRBV9	once	TRBJ2-5	TGTGCCAGCAGCGTAGTCGGGACTACCGAAGAGACCCAGTACTTC	CASSVVGTTEETQYF
NA	TRBV10-3	few	TRBJ2-7	TGTGCCATCAGTGCAACAGGAGGGAACGAGCAGTACTTC	CAISATGGNEQYF
NA	TRBV9	NA	TRBJ2-2	TGTGCCAGCAGCGTAGCGCTCGGGGCCCACACCGGGGAGCTGTTTTTT	CASSVALGAHTGELFF